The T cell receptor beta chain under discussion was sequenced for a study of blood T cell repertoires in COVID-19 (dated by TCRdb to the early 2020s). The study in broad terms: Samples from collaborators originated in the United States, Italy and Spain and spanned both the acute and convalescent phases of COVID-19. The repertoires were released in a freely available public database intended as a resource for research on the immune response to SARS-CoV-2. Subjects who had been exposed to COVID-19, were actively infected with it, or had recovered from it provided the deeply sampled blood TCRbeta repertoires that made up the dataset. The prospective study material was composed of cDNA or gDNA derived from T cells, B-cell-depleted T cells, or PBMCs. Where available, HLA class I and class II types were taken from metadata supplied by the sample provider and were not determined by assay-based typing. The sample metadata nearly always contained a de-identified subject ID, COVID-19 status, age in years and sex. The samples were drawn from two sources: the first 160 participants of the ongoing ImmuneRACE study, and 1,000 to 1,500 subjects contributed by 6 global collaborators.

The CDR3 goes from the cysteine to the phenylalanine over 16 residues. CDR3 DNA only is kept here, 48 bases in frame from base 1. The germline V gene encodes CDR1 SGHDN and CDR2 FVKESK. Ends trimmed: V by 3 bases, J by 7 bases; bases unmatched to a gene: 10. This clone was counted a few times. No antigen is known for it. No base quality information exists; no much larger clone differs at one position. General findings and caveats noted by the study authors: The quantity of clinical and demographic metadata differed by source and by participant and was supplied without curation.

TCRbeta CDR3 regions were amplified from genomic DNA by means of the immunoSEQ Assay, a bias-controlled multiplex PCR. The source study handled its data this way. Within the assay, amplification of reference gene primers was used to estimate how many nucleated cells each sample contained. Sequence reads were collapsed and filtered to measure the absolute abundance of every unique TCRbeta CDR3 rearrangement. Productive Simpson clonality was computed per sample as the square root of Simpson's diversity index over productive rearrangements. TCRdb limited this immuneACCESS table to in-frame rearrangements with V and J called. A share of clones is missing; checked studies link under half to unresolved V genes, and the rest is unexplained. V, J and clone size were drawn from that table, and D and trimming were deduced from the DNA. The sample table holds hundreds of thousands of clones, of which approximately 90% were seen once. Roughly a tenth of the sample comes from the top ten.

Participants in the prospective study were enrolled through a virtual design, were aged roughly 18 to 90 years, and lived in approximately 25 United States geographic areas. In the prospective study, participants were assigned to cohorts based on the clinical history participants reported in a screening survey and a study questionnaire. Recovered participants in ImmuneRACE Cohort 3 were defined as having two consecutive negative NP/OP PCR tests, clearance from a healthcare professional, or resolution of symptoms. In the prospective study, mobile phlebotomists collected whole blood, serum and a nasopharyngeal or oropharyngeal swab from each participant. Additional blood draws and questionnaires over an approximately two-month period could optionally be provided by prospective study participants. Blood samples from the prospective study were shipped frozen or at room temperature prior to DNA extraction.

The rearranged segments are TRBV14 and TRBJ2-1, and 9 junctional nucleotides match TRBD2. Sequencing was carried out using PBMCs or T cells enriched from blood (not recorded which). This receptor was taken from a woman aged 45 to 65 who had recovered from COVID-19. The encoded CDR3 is CASSQGRIAGENEQFF. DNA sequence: TGTGCCAGCAGCCAGGGAAGAATAGCGGGGGAGAATGAGCAGTTCTTC.